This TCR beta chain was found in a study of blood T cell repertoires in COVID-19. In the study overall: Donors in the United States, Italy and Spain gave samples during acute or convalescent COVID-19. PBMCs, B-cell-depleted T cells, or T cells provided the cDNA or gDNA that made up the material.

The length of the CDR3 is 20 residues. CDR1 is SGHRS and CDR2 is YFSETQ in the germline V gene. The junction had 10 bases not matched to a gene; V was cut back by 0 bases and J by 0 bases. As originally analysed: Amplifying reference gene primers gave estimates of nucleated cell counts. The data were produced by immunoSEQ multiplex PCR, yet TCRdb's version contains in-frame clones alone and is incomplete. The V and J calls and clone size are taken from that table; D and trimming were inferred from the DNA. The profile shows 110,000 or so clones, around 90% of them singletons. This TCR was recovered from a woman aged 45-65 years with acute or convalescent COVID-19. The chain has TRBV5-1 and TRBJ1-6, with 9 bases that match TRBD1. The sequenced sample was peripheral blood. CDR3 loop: CASSLDPPGQGSSYNSPLHF. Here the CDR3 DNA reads TGCGCCAGCAGCTTGGACCCCCCGGGACAGGGAAGCTCCTATAATTCACCCCTCCACTTT.